This entry lists 15 T cell receptor beta chains sequenced from one sample in a study of cytomegalovirus exposure and HLA in healthy donors. Primers for the PCR totalled 60 Vbeta and 13 Jbeta. Produced via immunoSEQ multiplex PCR; TCRdb's table is partial and in-frame only. The table has 150,000 to 200,000 clones, around 85% seen once. Sequenced material: PBMCs. These receptors were obtained from a man aged 50 to 59 in good health and CMV-seronegative.

The chain recombines TRBV30 with TRBJ1-1; possible D gene TRBD1, 5 bases. This CDR3 spans 15 amino acids. The V end lost 2 bases, the J end lost 5 bases, and 18 bases lay between the germline ends. Germline values: CDR1 GTSNPN, CDR2 SVGIG (reference sequence). This CDR3 reads CAWSPTGHLRTEAFF. CDR3 bases: TGTGCCTGGAGTCCGACTGGACACCTGAGGACTGAAGCTTTCTTT.

The genes are TRBV7-2 and TRBJ2-3; D is unresolved. V lost 2 bases, J lost 1 base, and 7 bases lay in between. Germline values: CDR1 SGHTA, CDR2 FQGNSA. The CDR3 consists of 14 residues. Here the CDR3 DNA reads TGTGCCAGCAGCTTAAGACGGGGCACAGATACGCAGTATTTT. This gives the protein CASSLRRGTDTQYF.

Points on this clone: In the same sample, other DNA sequences code for this CDR3. The chain uses TRBV27 and TRBJ2-1; 8 bases match TRBD1. The CDR3 is 13 residues long. Germline lookup yields CDR1 MNHEY and CDR2 SMNVEV (reference sequence). With V trimmed by 5 bases and J by 6 bases, 3 bases remained unmatched. The CDR3: CASSPDRGNEQFF. In nucleotides, the CDR3 is TGTGCCAGCAGTCCCGACAGGGGCAATGAGCAGTTCTTC.

V is TRBV4-3 and J is TRBJ2-1, with D possibly matching TRBD2 (6 bases). This CDR3 has 14 residues. Trimming stripped 0 bases from V and 4 bases from J, with 7 bases between. Germline V CDR1 and CDR2: LGHNA, YSLEER. CDR3 residues: CASSQEGGYNEQFF. Written as DNA, the CDR3 is TGCGCCAGCAGCCAAGAGGGGGGTTACAATGAGCAGTTCTTC.

This chain uses TRBV11-2 with TRBJ2-5, with 8 bases matching TRBD2. Losses at the gene ends were 1 base for V and 4 bases for J; bases not matched to a gene: 8. CDR3 length: 16 residues. Germline CDR1 SGHAT, CDR2 FQNNGV. The chain's CDR3 is CASSLGARGGRETQYF. CDR3 DNA: TGTGCCAGCAGCTTAGGGGCCCGCGGGGGGCGAGAGACCCAGTACTTC.

The chain recombines TRBV7-2 with TRBJ2-7, with 9 bases fitting TRBD1. V gave up 6 bases and J gave up 0 bases; unmatched junction bases: 6. CDR1 and CDR2 from the germline V gene are SGHTA and FQGNSA. CDR3 length: 15 residues. CDR3 protein: CASRGQGLNSYEQYF. The CDR3 DNA reads TGTGCCAGCAGGGGACAGGGCCTTAACTCCTACGAGCAGTACTTC.

The V call is TRBV5-6, the J call TRBJ1-2; the D gene is possibly TRBD1 (5 bases). Germline CDR1 is SGHDT and CDR2 is YYEEEE. The CDR3 is 16 residues long. Trimming left V 5 bases short and J 6 bases short, with 23 bases between. This chain's CDR3 is CASRPVSLAGRDGYTF. CDR3 in DNA: TGTGCCAGCAGACCTGTATCGTTGGCAGGGCGTGATGGCTACACCTTC.

This chain joins TRBV7-6 and TRBJ1-1; D remains unclear. Germline values: CDR1 SGHVS, CDR2 FNYEAQ. The length of the CDR3 is 14 residues. Trimming pared 5 bases from V and 4 bases from J, leaving 14 bases between. This chain's CDR3 is CASSPQRYGTEAFF. CDR3 nucleotide sequence: TGTGCCAGCAGCCCCCAGAGGTATGGCACTGAAGCTTTCTTT.

The chain employs TRBV29-1 and TRBJ1-3, with D possibly matching TRBD1 (6 bases). The CDR3 has 14 residues. V lost 5 bases to trimming and J lost 3 bases, with 14 bases between them. Germline assignment: CDR1 SQVTM and CDR2 ANQGSEA. In DNA, the CDR3 is TGCAGCGTTCAGCCACAGGGTTTTGGAAACACCATATATTTT. It codes for CSVQPQGFGNTIYF.

This clone was detected a few times. The chain links TRBV15 to TRBJ2-5, with a possible D match to TRBD1 (5 bases). Germline V gene sequence: CDR1 LNHNV, CDR2 YYDKDF (reference sequence). CDR3 length: 13 amino acids. Trimming left V 0 bases short and J 5 bases short, with 7 bases between. CDR3 bases: TGTGCCACCAGCAGAGACCCAGGGGAGACCCAGTACTTC. Protein product: CATSRDPGETQYF. The full variable domain, completed using reference TRBV15 and TRBJ2-5, is DAMVIQNPRYQVTQFGKPVTLSCSQTLNHNVMYWYQQKSSQAPKLLFHYYDKDFNNEADTPDNFQSRRPNTSFCFLDIRSPGLGDTAMYLCATSRDPGETQYFGPGTRLLVL.

This clone has just one count. This chain connects TRBV2 to TRBJ1-1; D is possibly TRBD1 (6 bases). V lost 10 bases and J lost 6, with 15 bases in between. The V gene's germline CDR1 is SNHLY and CDR2 FYNNEI. This CDR3 region has 12 residues. In nucleotides, the CDR3 is TGTGCCATCACCCCCACAGGGTCTGAAGCTTTCTTT. It yields the protein CAITPTGSEAFF.

CDR3 sequence: CASSLGVRQGLVEKLFF. CDR3 nucleotide sequence: TGTGCCAGCAGCTTAGGAGTCCGACAGGGATTGGTTGAAAAACTGTTTTTT. The chain carries TRBV7-2 and TRBJ1-4; 7 bases align to TRBD1. Trimming took 1 base from V and 7 from J; bases not matched to a gene: 12. The germline V gene encodes CDR1 SGHTA and CDR2 FQGNSA. The CDR3 length is 17 residues.

This clone has more than one count but fewer than ten. The chain has TRBV10-3 and TRBJ1-4, with 8 bases identical to TRBD1. Germline CDR1 reads ENHRY; CDR2 reads SYGVKD. Trimming at V came to 6 bases and at J to 7 bases, leaving 7 bases not matched to a gene. This CDR3 comprises 14 residues. The DNA of the CDR3 is TGTGCCATCAGCCAACAGGGGGGCGGTGAAAAACTGTTTTTT. The encoded protein is CAISQQGGGEKLFF.

The rearrangement links TRBV10-3 to TRBJ2-2; D possibly corresponds to TRBD1 (6 bases). Trimming took off 5 bases at V and 0 bases at J, with 10 bases between the two ends. This CDR3 contains 15 residues. Looked up from germline, CDR1 is ENHRY and CDR2 is SYGVKD. CDR3 protein: CAISSGTTNTGELFF. The DNA for the CDR3 is TGTGCCATCAGTTCCGGGACAACGAACACCGGGGAGCTGTTTTTT.

The chain has TRBV7-9 and TRBJ2-1; possibly TRBD1 for D (6 bases). V was trimmed by 0 bases and J by 5 bases, leaving 8 bases between them. Germline V CDR1 and CDR2: SEHNR, FQNEAQ (reference sequence). The CDR3 has 14 amino acids. CDR3 nucleotide sequence: TGTGCCAGCAGCTTAGCGGACAGAAACAATGAGCAGTTCTTC. It encodes CASSLADRNNEQFF.